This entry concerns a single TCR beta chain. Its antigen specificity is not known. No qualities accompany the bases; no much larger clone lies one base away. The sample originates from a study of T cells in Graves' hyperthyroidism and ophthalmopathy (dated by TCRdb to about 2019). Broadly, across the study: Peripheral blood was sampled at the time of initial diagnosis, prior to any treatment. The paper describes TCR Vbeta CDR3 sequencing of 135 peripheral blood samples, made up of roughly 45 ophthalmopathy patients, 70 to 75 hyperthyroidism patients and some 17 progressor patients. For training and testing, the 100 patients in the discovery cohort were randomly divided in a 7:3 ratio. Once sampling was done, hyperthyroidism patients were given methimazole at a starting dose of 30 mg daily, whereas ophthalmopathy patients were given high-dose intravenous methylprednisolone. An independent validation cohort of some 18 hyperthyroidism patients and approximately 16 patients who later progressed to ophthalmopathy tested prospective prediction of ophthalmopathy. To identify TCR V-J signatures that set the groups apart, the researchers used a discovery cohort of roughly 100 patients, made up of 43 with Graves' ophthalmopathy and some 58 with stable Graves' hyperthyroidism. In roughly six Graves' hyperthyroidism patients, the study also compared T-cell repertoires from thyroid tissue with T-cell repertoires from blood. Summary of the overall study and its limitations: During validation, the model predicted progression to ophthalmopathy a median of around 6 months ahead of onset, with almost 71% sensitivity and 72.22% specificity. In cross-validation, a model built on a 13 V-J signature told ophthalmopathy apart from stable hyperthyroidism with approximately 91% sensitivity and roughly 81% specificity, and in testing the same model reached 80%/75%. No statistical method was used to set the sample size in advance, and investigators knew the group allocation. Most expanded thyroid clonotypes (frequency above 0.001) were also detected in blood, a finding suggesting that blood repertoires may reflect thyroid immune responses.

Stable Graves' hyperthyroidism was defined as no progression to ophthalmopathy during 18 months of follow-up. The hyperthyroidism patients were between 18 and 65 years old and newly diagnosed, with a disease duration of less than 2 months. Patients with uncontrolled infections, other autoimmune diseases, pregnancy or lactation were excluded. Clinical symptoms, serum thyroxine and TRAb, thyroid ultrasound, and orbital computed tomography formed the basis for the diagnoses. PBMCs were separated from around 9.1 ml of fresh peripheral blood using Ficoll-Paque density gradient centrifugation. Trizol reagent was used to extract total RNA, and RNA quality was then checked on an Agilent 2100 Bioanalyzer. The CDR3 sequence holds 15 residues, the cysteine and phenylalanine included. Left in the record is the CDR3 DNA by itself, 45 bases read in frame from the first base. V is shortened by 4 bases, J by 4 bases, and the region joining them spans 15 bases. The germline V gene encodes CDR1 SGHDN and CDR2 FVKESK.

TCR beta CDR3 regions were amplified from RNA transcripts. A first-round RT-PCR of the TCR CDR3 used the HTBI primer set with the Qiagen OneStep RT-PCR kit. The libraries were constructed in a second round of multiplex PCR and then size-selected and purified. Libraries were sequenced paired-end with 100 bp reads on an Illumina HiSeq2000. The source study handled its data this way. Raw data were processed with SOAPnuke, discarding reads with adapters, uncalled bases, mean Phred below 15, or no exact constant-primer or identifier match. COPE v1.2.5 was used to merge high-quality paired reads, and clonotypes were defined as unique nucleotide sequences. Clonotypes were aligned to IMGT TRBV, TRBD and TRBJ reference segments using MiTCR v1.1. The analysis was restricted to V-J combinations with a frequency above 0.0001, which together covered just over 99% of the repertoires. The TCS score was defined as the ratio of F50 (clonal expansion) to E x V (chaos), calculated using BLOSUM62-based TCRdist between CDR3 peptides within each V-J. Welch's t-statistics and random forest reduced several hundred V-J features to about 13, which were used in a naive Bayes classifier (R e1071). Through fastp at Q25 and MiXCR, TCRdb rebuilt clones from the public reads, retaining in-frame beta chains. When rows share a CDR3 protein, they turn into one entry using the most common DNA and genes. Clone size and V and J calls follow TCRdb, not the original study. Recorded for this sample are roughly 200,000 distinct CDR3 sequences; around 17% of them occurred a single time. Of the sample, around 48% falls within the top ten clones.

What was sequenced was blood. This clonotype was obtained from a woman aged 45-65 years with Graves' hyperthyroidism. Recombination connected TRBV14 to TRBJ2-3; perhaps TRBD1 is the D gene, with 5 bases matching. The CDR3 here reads CASSRGALGADTQYF. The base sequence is TGTGCCAGCAGCCGGGGCGCCCTAGGCGCAGATACGCAGTATTTT.